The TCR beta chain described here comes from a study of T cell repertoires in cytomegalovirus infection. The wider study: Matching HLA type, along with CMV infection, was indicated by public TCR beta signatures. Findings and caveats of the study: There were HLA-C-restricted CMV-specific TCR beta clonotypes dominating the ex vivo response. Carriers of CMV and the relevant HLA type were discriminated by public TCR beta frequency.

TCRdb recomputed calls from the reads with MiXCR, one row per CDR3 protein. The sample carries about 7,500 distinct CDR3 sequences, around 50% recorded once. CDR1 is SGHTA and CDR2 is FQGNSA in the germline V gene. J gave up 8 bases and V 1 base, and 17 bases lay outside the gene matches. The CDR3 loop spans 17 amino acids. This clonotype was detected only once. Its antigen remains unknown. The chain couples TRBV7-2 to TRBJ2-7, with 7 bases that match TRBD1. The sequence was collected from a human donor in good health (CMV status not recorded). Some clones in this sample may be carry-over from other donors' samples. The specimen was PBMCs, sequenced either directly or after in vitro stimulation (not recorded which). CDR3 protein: CASSLVGTATDLGKQYF. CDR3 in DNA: TGTGCCAGCAGCTTAGTAGGGACAGCCACTGACTTGGGGAAGCAGTACTTC.